This entry lists 10 T cell receptor beta chains sequenced from one sample in a study of T-cell reconstitution after alpha-beta-depleted transplantation in children (TCRdb year 2016). The treatment or condition label here, explained by the study, means: allogeneic hematopoietic cell transplantation with graft depleted of TCRalphabeta T cells and CD19 B cells. Libraries were constructed by PCR. Sequencing relied on an Illumina HiSeq 2500. Molecular barcoding was employed in the preparation of TCR libraries, with unique molecular identifiers being used to normalize TCRbeta repertoire quantification. TCRdb reanalyzed the raw reads on its own, using fastp at Q25 for trimming and MiXCR for clone calling, and kept in-frame beta chains. Rows are combined by CDR3 protein, so each entry shows the most common genes and DNA. The sample table shows some 550,000 distinct CDR3 sequences, and 20% to 25% are seen once. The ten largest clones take up roughly 13% of the sample.

Sequences were derived from PBMCs, mostly from graft donor cells, sampled 360 days after TCRalphabeta/CD19-depleted stem cell transplant. These receptors were taken from a boy in the first two years of life who had a stem cell transplant for acute myeloid leukemia, so the T cells may come from the graft donor.

The CDR3 loop reads CATADPNQPQHF. CDR3 in DNA: TGTGCCACCGCAGACCCGAATCAGCCCCAGCATTTT. This rearrangement joins TRBV15 to TRBJ1-5; D call uncertain. V gave up 8 bases and J gave up 4 bases, with 9 bases separating them. The length of the CDR3 is 12 residues. Looked up from germline, CDR1 is LNHNV and CDR2 is YYDKDF (reference sequence).

V is TRBV21-1 and J is TRBJ1-3; no DNA check was done on the table's D call, TRBD1. TRBV21-1 is flagged as a pseudogene. CDR3 size: 14 residues. CDR3 DNA sequence: TGTGCCAGCCCCGGGACAGGGGGAGGAAACACCATATATTTT. Translation gives CASPGTGGGNTIYF.

At least ten counts were recorded for this clonotype. The chain couples TRBV7-9 to TRBJ2-5; 11 bases are shared with TRBD1. V was clipped by 5 bases and J by 5 bases; unmatched bases: 7. Germline CDR1 and CDR2: SEHNR and FQNEAQ (reference sequence). The CDR3 consists of 15 residues. Written as DNA, the CDR3 is TGTGCCAGCAGCCAGGGACAGGGGGAGGCGGAGACCCAGTACTTC. As protein: CASSQGQGEAETQYF.

In this sample, this clonotype turned up a few times. This rearrangement joins TRBV12-3 or TRBV12-4 to TRBJ1-2, with D possibly TRBD1 on 5 matching bases. Trimming took off 3 bases at V and 8 bases at J, with 10 bases between the two ends. The CDR3 covers 12 residues. DNA of the CDR3: TGTGCCAGCAGTTTCGGTGGGACCGGCTACACCTTC. This translates into CASSFGGTGYTF.

The CDR3 bases are TGTGCCAGCAGTAGGGACAGGGCCGGCGGGGGGAATGAGCAGTTCTTC. Its translation: CASSRDRAGGGNEQFF. This rearrangement joins TRBV6-2 or TRBV6-3 to TRBJ2-1, with a possible D match to TRBD1 (9 bases). The V end was cut by 5 bases, the J end by 7 bases, with 21 bases between. Germline CDR1 reads MNHEY; CDR2 reads SVGEGT. The CDR3 runs to 16 residues.

In its sample, this clonotype was seen many times. The chain has TRBV24-1 and TRBJ2-1; D not resolved. This CDR3 contains 16 residues. Germline lookup yields CDR1 KGHDR and CDR2 SFDVKD. Deletions cut 4 bases from V and 0 bases from J, with 12 bases between. CDR3 protein: CATSDPNISSYNEQFF. Here the CDR3 DNA reads TGTGCCACCAGTGACCCCAACATCAGCTCCTACAATGAGCAGTTCTTC.

This chain links TRBV11-1 with TRBJ2-1; the match to TRBD1 covers 9 bases. Germline trimming cut 1 base from V and 6 bases from J; bases unmatched to any gene: 19. This CDR3 is 20 amino acids long. From germline, CDR1 is SGHAT and CDR2 FQDESV (reference sequence). The CDR3 DNA is TGTGCCAGCAGCTTAGGCCGGGACAGGGATTGGCCGATACGGGGCAATGAGCAGTTCTTC. It translates to CASSLGRDRDWPIRGNEQFF.

This clonotype was seen only a few times. The chain links TRBV5-1 to TRBJ2-2, with D possibly being TRBD1 (6 bases). CDR3 length: 16 amino acids. Deletions cut 0 bases from V and 0 bases from J, with 9 bases between. Germline V gene sequence: CDR1 SGHRS, CDR2 YFSETQ. The CDR3 loop is CASSLATGSNTGELFF. CDR3 nucleotides: TGCGCCAGCAGCTTGGCGACAGGCTCGAACACCGGGGAGCTGTTTTTT.

This clonotype has only a few counts. This chain connects TRBV28 to TRBJ2-7, with 9 nucleotides matching TRBD1. The germline gives CDR1 MDHEN, CDR2 SYDVKM. Trimming took 5 bases from V and 4 from J; bases not matched to a gene: 9. This CDR3 is 15 amino acids long. For the CDR3, the DNA is TGTGCCAGCAGTGTGACAGGGGGATACATATACGAGCAGTACGTC. It is translated as CASSVTGGYIYEQYV.

This clonotype was observed a few times. The chain combines TRBV10-2 with TRBJ2-2, with D tentatively TRBD1 or TRBD2 (6 bases each). The CDR3 extends over 15 amino acids. In germline, CDR1 is WSHSY, CDR2 SAAADI. V was trimmed by 2 bases and J by 4 bases, leaving 11 bases between them. The CDR3: CASSERRGGTGELFF. DNA of the CDR3: TGCGCCAGCAGTGAGCGCAGGGGAGGCACCGGGGAGCTGTTTTTT.